A selection of T cell receptor beta chains follows, all from one sample in a study of CD8+ T cells in alopecia areata. Sequencing was performed with immunoSEQ multiplex PCR; in TCRdb, only in-frame clones are kept and a portion is missing. The sample lists more than 200,000 clones; roughly 44% were seen once. The source was CD4+ T cells sorted from blood, collected at roughly week 36, from a patient treated with tofacitinib. These receptors came from a human donor with alopecia areata. Each CDR3 is given with its conserved first and last residue. The D gene is left open where the match is weak. A row's size may be missing; if present it is once, few, many or a size class.

TRBJ1-2 | - | - | TRBV29-1 | TGCAGCGTTGTAATCGGGGGTAACTATGGCTACACCTTC | CSVVIGGNYGYTF
TRBJ2-7 | - | - | TRBV28 | TGTGCCAGCAGTTTGAGGAACGAGCAGTACTTC | CASSLRNEQYF
TRBJ2-7 | - | TRBD1 | TRBV15 | TGTGCCACCAGCAGACGGGACAGGGAGGACGAGCAGTACTTC | CATSRRDREDEQYF
TRBJ2-1 | - | TRBD2 | TRBV6-5 | TGTGCCAGCAGCGGGAGGGGTACCTACAATGAGCAGTTCTTC | CASSGRGTYNEQFF
TRBJ1-5 | - | TRBD1 | TRBV11-2 | TGTGCCAGCAGCTTTGGGACAGGGAGGAATCAGCCCCAGCATTTT | CASSFGTGRNQPQHF
TRBJ1-2 | once | - | TRBV7-9 | TGTGCCAGCAGCCTCTTGACAGGCTATGGCTACACCTTC | CASSLLTGYGYTF
TRBJ2-2 | - | TRBD2 | TRBV29-1 | TGCAGCGTTGTCACTAGCGGGGGGAACACCGGGGAGCTGTTTTTT | CSVVTSGGNTGELFF
TRBJ2-7 | - | TRBD1 | TRBV27 | TGTGCCAGCAGGCCCCGGACAGGGCTTTCCTACGAGCAGTACTTC | CASRPRTGLSYEQYF
TRBJ1-2 | - | - | TRBV29-1 | TGCAGCTCCCTCATCGGCCGAGGAGGCTACACCTTC | CSSLIGRGGYTF
TRBJ1-5 | - | - | TRBV6-5 | TGTGCCACCCGAAGGACAGCCAGCCAGCCCCAGCATTTT | CATRRTASQPQHF
TRBJ2-3 | few | TRBD2 | TRBV4-1 | TGCGCCAGCAGCCAAGTCGGGCTAGCGGGACCCACAGATACGCAGTATTTT | CASSQVGLAGPTDTQYF
TRBJ1-2 | - | - | TRBV29-1 | TGCAGCGTTGTGTTAGGGTCTGATGGCTACACCTTC | CSVVLGSDGYTF
TRBJ1-2 | once | TRBD1 | TRBV30 | TGTGCCTGGAGTCCAGGGGGCCGCTATGGCTACACCTTC | CAWSPGGRYGYTF
TRBJ2-7 | few | TRBD1 | TRBV29-1 | TGCAGCGTTCGTTGGGACAGAGAGAGCTCCTACGAGCAGTACTTC | CSVRWDRESSYEQYF
TRBJ1-2 | - | TRBD1 | TRBV7-2 | TGTGCCAGCAGCTTAGTCCATGGGGGACAGCGAGGCTACACCTTC | CASSLVHGGQRGYTF
TRBJ2-7 | - | - | TRBV4-1 | TGCGCCAGCAGCCACCCGGGACCAGGGGTATACGAGCAGTACTTC | CASSHPGPGVYEQYF
TRBJ2-1 | few | - | TRBV29-1 | TGCAGCGGGGGACACCACAATGAGCAGTTCTTC | CSGGHHNEQFF
TRBJ2-3 | few | - | TRBV29-1 | TGCAGCGTTGAAGATAGTGGGGATACGCAGTATTTT | CSVEDSGDTQYF
TRBJ2-5 | - | - | TRBV28 | TGTGCCAGCAGTTTATTAGGGGCAGGGGACAAAGAGACCCAGTACTTC | CASSLLGAGDKETQYF
TRBJ1-2 | - | - | TRBV21-1 | TGTGCCAGCAGCAAAGGGGTTCGGGGCGCAGACTATGGCTACACCTTC | CASSKGVRGADYGYTF
TRBJ2-1 | - | - | TRBV9 | TGTGCCAGCAGCGCCTCAGGGCATGCGTTAAATGAGCAGTTCTTC | CASSASGHALNEQFF
TRBJ2-5 | few | TRBD1 | TRBV7-9 | TGTGCCAGCAGCCTGAGGACAGGGGTCCAAGAGACCCAGTACTTC | CASSLRTGVQETQYF
TRBJ1-2 | - | - | TRBV11-2 | TGTGCCAGCAACAAAGTCGTAGCGGCGTTCTATGGCTACACCTTC | CASNKVVAAFYGYTF
TRBJ1-1 | - | - | TRBV20-1 | TGCAGTGCCCCCGACCGATCTGAAGCTTTCTTT | CSAPDRSEAFF
TRBJ2-3 | few | - | TRBV28 | TGTGCCAGCAGTCTGTCAGGAGATACGCAGTATTTT | CASSLSGDTQYF
TRBJ2-7 | - | - | TRBV7-9 | TGTGCCCAAGGGTCGACTTACGAGCAGTACTTC | CAQGSTYEQYF
TRBJ2-7 | - | - | TRBV4-2 | TGTGCCAGCAGCCAAGGGACAGATTCCTACGAGCAGTACTTC | CASSQGTDSYEQYF
TRBJ1-2 | - | TRBD1 | TRBV5-1 | TGCGCCAGCAGCAGCAGACAGGGCAACTATGGCTACACCTTC | CASSSRQGNYGYTF
TRBJ2-3 | - | - | TRBV7-2 | TGTGCCAGCAGCGGTAGCGCGAATACGCAGTATTTT | CASSGSANTQYF
TRBJ2-7 | few | TRBD1 | TRBV7-6 | TGTGCCAGCACCCTACAGACAGGGGGCAACGAGCAGTACTTC | CASTLQTGGNEQYF
TRBJ2-1 | few | - | TRBV30 | TGTGCCTGGAGTCCGGGTTCCTACAATGAGCAGTTCTTC | CAWSPGSYNEQFF
TRBJ2-7 | - | TRBD1 | TRBV15 | TGTGCCACCAGCAGGGGGGCTGGACAGGGGGCTAACGAGCAGTACTTC | CATSRGAGQGANEQYF
TRBJ2-3 | - | - | TRBV6-5 | TGTGCCAGCACCCGAGGGTCCACAGATACGCAGTATTTT | CASTRGSTDTQYF
TRBJ2-7 | - | - | TRBV29-1 | TGCAGCGTGTTACTACGCCGGGACACTGGTTGGGGAGAGCAGTACTTC | CSVLLRRDTGWGEQYF
TRBJ1-1 | - | - | TRBV1 | TGCACCAGCAGCCGAGCCCGGGACAGGGAAACTGAAGCTTTCTTT | CTSSRARDRETEAFF
TRBJ2-7 | - | TRBD1 | TRBV6-6 | TGTGCCAGCAGTTACCGACAGGGTTCGTTCGAGCAGTACTTC | CASSYRQGSFEQYF
TRBJ1-1 | few | - | TRBV30 | TGTGCCTGGACCCCCTATAGGGGTGAGGGACCAATTAACACTGAAGCTTTCTTT | CAWTPYRGEGPINTEAFF
TRBJ1-2 | once | - | TRBV6-6 | TGTGCCAGCAGTTCCCGGACAGTGGGTGGCTACACCTTC | CASSSRTVGGYTF
TRBJ1-1 | once | - | TRBV5-1 | TGCGCCAGCAGCTTGGTGCTGGTGAACACTGAAGCTTTCTTT | CASSLVLVNTEAFF